Listed below are T cell receptor beta chains from one sample, sequenced in a study of vaccination and CD4 T cells after COVID-19. TCRdb reanalysed the PCR reads using MiXCR and keeps one entry per CDR3 protein. The data hold fewer than 25,000 distinct CDR3 sequences, with roughly 51% observed a single time. The input for sequencing was CD4+ T cells from blood, taken before SARS-CoV-2 vaccination. All receptors derive from a human donor who had recovered from COVID-19. The CDR3 runs from the conserved cysteine through the conserved F or W. A D gene is named only where the DNA matches it firmly. Not all rows give a size; the values are once, few, many and, for expanded clones, a class.

TRBJ1-5,.,TRBV19,.,TGTGCCAGTAGTGCCTCAGGGAATTGGGGCAATCAGCCCCAGCATTTT,CASSASGNWGNQPQHF
TRBJ1-1,.,TRBV11-2,.,TGTGCCAGCAGCTTAAGAGTCGGGGGAACTTTCTTT,CASSLRVGGTFF
TRBJ2-7,.,TRBV5-1,TRBD2,TGCGCCAGCAGCTGGGGGACTAGCGGAGTTTTCTACGAGCAGTACTTC,CASSWGTSGVFYEQYF
TRBJ2-5,.,TRBV15,.,TGTGCCACCAGCAGAGGAAACTCAAATTCGGAGACCCAGTACTTC,CATSRGNSNSETQYF
TRBJ2-3,.,TRBV5-1,TRBD1,TGCGCCAGCAGCCTGGGGACAGGAGTCACAGATACGCAGTATTTT,CASSLGTGVTDTQYF
TRBJ2-3,.,TRBV6-1,TRBD1,TGTGCCAGCAGCCTAAACGCAGGGGGAGATACGCAGTATTTT,CASSLNAGGDTQYF
TRBJ2-3,.,TRBV20-1,TRBD2,TGCAGTATCAACCTGGGAACTAGCGGGAGGGTGACAGATACGCAGTATTTT,CSINLGTSGRVTDTQYF
TRBJ1-2,few,TRBV20-1,.,TGCAGTGCTAGAGATTTAGGCAGGGCGAACTATGGCTACACCTTC,CSARDLGRANYGYTF
TRBJ2-5,.,TRBV9,TRBD2,TGTGCCAGCAGCGTAGATCCCGGAGCTAGCGGGGTACAAGAGACCCAGTACTTC,CASSVDPGASGVQETQYF
TRBJ2-3,few,TRBV20-1,TRBD2,TGCAGTGCTAGAAGCGGGAGGACAGCAGATACGCAGTATTTT,CSARSGRTADTQYF
TRBJ1-1,few,TRBV6-1,.,TGTGCCAGCAGGGGGGGAGGGGTTTGGGCTGAAGCTTTCTTT,CASRGGGVWAEAFF
TRBJ2-5,few,TRBV7-2,.,TGTGCCAGCAGCTTAGTTAGGGAAGAGACCCAGTACTTC,CASSLVREETQYF
TRBJ2-5,.,TRBV11-1,.,TGTGCCAGCAGCTTAGGTCATCGAGGGAGGGAGACCCAGTACTTC,CASSLGHRGRETQYF
TRBJ1-4,.,TRBV4-1,TRBD1,TGCGCCAGCAGCTTGGACAGGGCTAATGAAAAACTGTTTTTT,CASSLDRANEKLFF
TRBJ1-1,.,TRBV27,.,TGTGCCAGCAGTTCCCGTGGACGGATGAACATGAACACTGAAGCTTTCTTT,CASSSRGRMNMNTEAFF
TRBJ2-3,.,TRBV10-3,TRBD2,TGTGCCATCAGGGGGACGGGGCAGGTAGCGGGAGAGCCCACAGATACGCAGTATTTT,CAIRGTGQVAGEPTDTQYF
TRBJ2-1,.,TRBV24-1,TRBD2,TGTGCCACCAGTGATTGGACTAGCGGGAGTACAGATGAGCAGTTCTTC,CATSDWTSGSTDEQFF
TRBJ2-3,few,TRBV20-1,.,TGCAGCGCTATCTTTACGGGGCAAACAGATACGCAGTATTTT,CSAIFTGQTDTQYF
TRBJ2-7,few,TRBV15,TRBD2,TGTGCCACCAGCAGCGAAGGAAAGAGCGGGAGGGCCGTCTACGAGCAGTACTTC,CATSSEGKSGRAVYEQYF
TRBJ1-1,.,TRBV11-2,.,TGTGCCAGCAGCCCTATTACACCACTGAAAGCTTTCTTT,CASSPITPLKAFF
TRBJ2-7,.,TRBV29-1,TRBD2,TGCAGCGTCTGCGGGACTACCGATACCTACGAGCAGTACTTC,CSVCGTTDTYEQYF
TRBJ2-3,.,TRBV15,.,TGTGCCACCAGCAGAGATCGAGGGAGTGGGGCAGATACGCAGTATTTT,CATSRDRGSGADTQYF
TRBJ1-3,.,TRBV7-3,.,TGTGCCAGCAGCTTAACCCCCGGGGGCACCATATATTTT,CASSLTPGGTIYF
TRBJ2-3,once,TRBV6-2/TRBV6-3,.,TGTGCCAGCAGTTCCGGGACCAGCGCAGATACGCAGTATTTT,CASSSGTSADTQYF
TRBJ2-5,.,TRBV6-2/TRBV6-3,.,TGTGCCAGCACGGGACTTCCAATAGAGACCCAGTACTTC,CASTGLPIETQYF
TRBJ2-7,few,TRBV11-2,.,TGTGCCAGCAGCTTAGAGGGGCAAAGGGCCTCCTACGAGCAGTACTTC,CASSLEGQRASYEQYF
TRBJ1-5,.,TRBV20-1,.,TGCAGTGCTAGAGATCTTGCGGCACCCCATTATCAGCCCCAGCATTTT,CSARDLAAPHYQPQHF
TRBJ2-5,.,TRBV5-1,.,TGCGCCAGCAGCCCAGGGCAGGACGTCTTAGAGACCCAGTACTTC,CASSPGQDVLETQYF
TRBJ1-1,.,TRBV28,TRBD1,TGTGCCAGCAGACCCCACCGGACAGGGGGCAGCACTGAAGCTTTCTTT,CASRPHRTGGSTEAFF
TRBJ2-7,.,TRBV9,.,TGTGCCAGCAGCGTAGGGCCACTAGGGGAGCAGTACTTC,CASSVGPLGEQYF
TRBJ1-2,.,TRBV7-9,.,TGTGCCAGCAGCTTGGACAACTATGGCTACACCTTC,CASSLDNYGYTF
TRBJ1-2,few,TRBV15,TRBD1,TGTGCCACCAGCAGAGATGCGGCAGGGGGCGGAGGTGGCTACACCTTC,CATSRDAAGGGGGYTF
TRBJ2-3,.,TRBV21-1,.,TGTGCCAGCAGCAAAGCGCTTCAGGGATGCACAGATACGCAGTATTTT,CASSKALQGCTDTQYF
TRBJ2-7,.,TRBV6-5,.,TGTGCCAGCAGTTACTCGTTTAACAGGGAAGGAGAGCAGTACTTC,CASSYSFNREGEQYF
TRBJ2-7,few,TRBV6-1,TRBD2,TGTGCCAGCAGTGCCCTTGCTAGCGGGAGGGCCATAGGTCCGTACTTC,CASSALASGRAIGPYF
TRBJ2-5,.,TRBV7-2,.,TGTGCCAGCAGCTCCGTGGAGACCCAGTACTTC,CASSSVETQYF
TRBJ1-1,few,TRBV27,.,TGTGCCAGCAGTAGGACCGCGCTGAGGGGGGCTGAAGCTTTCTTT,CASSRTALRGAEAFF
TRBJ2-5,.,TRBV10-3,TRBD2,TGTGCCATCAGTGGGGAGGGTCCGCAGACCCAGTACTTC,CAISGEGPQTQYF
TRBJ2-7,once,TRBV28,.,TGTGCCAGCAGTCTCCGATCTCCTCCCTACGAGCAGTACTTC,CASSLRSPPYEQYF
TRBJ2-7,.,TRBV20-1,TRBD2,TGCAGTGCTAGAGACCTAGCGGGAGGCTCCTACGAGCAGTACTTC,CSARDLAGGSYEQYF
TRBJ2-3,.,TRBV20-1,TRBD2,TGCAGTGCTGTCAAGGGAGCGGGGGGAGATACGCAGTATTTT,CSAVKGAGGDTQYF